This note documents a single TCR beta chain sequence. Its target is unknown. A read error may be the cause here, since a much bigger clone is one base away. This entry is derived from a study of identical twins. Study-wide results and caveats: The more abundant beta clonotypes in cord blood had fewer insertions, and memory repertoires did not show this.

TCRdb called the 5' RACE reads again in MiXCR, with one record for every CDR3 protein. The sample yields 640,000 or so distinct CDR3 sequences, roughly 6% seen once. The CDR3 spans 15 residues. With 5 bases removed from V and 6 bases from J, the gap between germline ends came to 20 bases. The germline CDR1 and CDR2 sequences are MNHEY and SMNVEV (reference sequence). The chain is built from TRBV27 and TRBJ2-7, with D perhaps matching TRBD1 or TRBD2 (5 bases each). The clonotype was recovered from a man aged 18 to 29 in good health. Sequenced: naive T cells sorted from blood. CDR3 nucleotide sequence: TGTGCCAGCAGTACCATGGAACTGAGGGGCTCCGAGCAGTACTTC. Translating it yields CASSTMELRGSEQYF.